Listed below are T cell receptor beta chains from one sample, sequenced in a study of CD8 T cells in ankylosing spondylitis. TCRdb re-derived calls from the 5' RACE reads in MiXCR, one entry per CDR3 protein. Of some 300,000 distinct CDR3 sequences in the sample, around 21% were seen once. The sample consisted of blood, either unsorted or a sorted T cell fraction (not recorded which). These receptors all stem from a female donor with ankylosing spondylitis or in good health (not recorded which). Each CDR3 is given with its conserved first and last residue. Size is omitted from some rows. Given values are once, few, many or a class for expanded clones.

V gene	clone size	J gene	CDR3 protein
TRBV2	.	TRBJ2-1	CASKASGGNEQFF
TRBV20-1	.	TRBJ2-5	CSSSRRDGAETQYF
TRBV2	few	TRBJ1-5	CASALNQPQHF
TRBV10-3	few	TRBJ2-5	CAIGQGAGETQYF
TRBV29-1	many	TRBJ2-5	CSVGVSPQETQYF
TRBV12-3/TRBV12-4	.	TRBJ2-7	CASNFDRAEDEQYF
TRBV7-6	few	TRBJ1-1	CASSLGSGSNTEAFF
TRBV5-6	few	TRBJ2-7	CASGLRPTRVGYEQYF
TRBV7-2	.	TRBJ2-5	CASSLAGTPQETQYF
TRBV4-3	.	TRBJ2-3	CASSPSGGDTDTQYF
TRBV7-9	few	TRBJ1-2	CASSPDRDGYTF
TRBV10-3	few	TRBJ1-6	CAISGWQGNSPLHF
TRBV2	.	TRBJ2-1	CASSLMGGGGYNEQFF
TRBV20-1	few	TRBJ2-1	CSAGYSSVSSYNEQFF
TRBV28	few	TRBJ2-7	CASSFSGTEVGGQYF
TRBV12-3/TRBV12-4	many	TRBJ1-1	CASSLAGAAAFF
TRBV6-5	.	TRBJ2-7	CASSYATSAEQYF
TRBV29-1	.	TRBJ2-6	CSARRLAGPSGANVLTF
TRBV4-3	few	TRBJ2-6	CASSQHSGANVLTF
TRBV12-3/TRBV12-4	many	TRBJ2-7	CASSRTGGSYEQYF
TRBV5-1	.	TRBJ2-2	CASSLRGRLAGGNTGELFF
TRBV29-1	many	TRBJ2-1	CSVSWGGEYNEQFF
TRBV29-1	many	TRBJ2-3	CSVETGEDTQYF
TRBV4-1	.	TRBJ1-1	CASSQAQGQGTEAFF
TRBV6-2/TRBV6-3	.	TRBJ2-1	CASSFPAAAWVF
TRBV7-2	few	TRBJ2-1	CASSELPGTISYNEQFF
TRBV5-1	many	TRBJ2-7	CASSRGDTLTYEQYF
TRBV28	.	TRBJ1-4	CASGDHTDEKLFF
TRBV29-1	many	TRBJ2-7	CSVEGQTSYEQYF
TRBV24-1	few	TRBJ1-5	CATSDDNLDQPQHF
TRBV7-9	few	TRBJ2-1	CASSPTSGRANEQFF
TRBV6-2/TRBV6-3	.	TRBJ2-7	CASSYSVRPVTYEQYF
TRBV12-3/TRBV12-4	.	TRBJ1-1	CASTATGVNTEAFF
TRBV6-5	many	TRBJ2-1	CASSYSINWASGSVGEQFF
TRBV6-2/TRBV6-3	few	TRBJ2-7	CASSWGGNSYEQYF
TRBV29-1	many	TRBJ2-5	CSVAGTVRETQYF
TRBV6-5	few	TRBJ1-1	CASSLKKNTEAFF
TRBV5-6	.	TRBJ1-6	CASSLRHANSPLHF
TRBV3-1	many	TRBJ2-6	CASSRRQGTGANVLTF
TRBV6-2/TRBV6-3	.	TRBJ2-2	CASSYSWKGGTGELFF
TRBV11-2	.	TRBJ2-1	CASSLESGLYNEQFF
TRBV4-3	.	TRBJ2-3	CASSQGRLAGGDTQYF